This TCR beta chain emerged from a study of T cell changes during pregnancy in multiple sclerosis. Sequenced by immunoSEQ multiplex PCR; TCRdb stores in-frame clones only, minus some. The table includes some 9,100 clones, about nine tenths detected once. This CDR3 spans 16 amino acids. The germline V gene encodes CDR1 SGHNT and CDR2 YYREEE (reference sequence). V lost 1 base and J lost 0, with 10 bases in between. The TCR sequence derives from a female donor in good health, enrolled as a control in a pregnancy study. This chain links TRBV5-4 with TRBJ2-2; D gene unclear. The specimen comprised CD8+ T cells from peripheral blood mononuclear cells, sampled in the first trimester of pregnancy. CDR3 DNA: TGTGCCAGCAGCTTGTTTCCAGAAGCGAACACCGGGGAGCTGTTTTTT. Protein product: CASSLFPEANTGELFF.